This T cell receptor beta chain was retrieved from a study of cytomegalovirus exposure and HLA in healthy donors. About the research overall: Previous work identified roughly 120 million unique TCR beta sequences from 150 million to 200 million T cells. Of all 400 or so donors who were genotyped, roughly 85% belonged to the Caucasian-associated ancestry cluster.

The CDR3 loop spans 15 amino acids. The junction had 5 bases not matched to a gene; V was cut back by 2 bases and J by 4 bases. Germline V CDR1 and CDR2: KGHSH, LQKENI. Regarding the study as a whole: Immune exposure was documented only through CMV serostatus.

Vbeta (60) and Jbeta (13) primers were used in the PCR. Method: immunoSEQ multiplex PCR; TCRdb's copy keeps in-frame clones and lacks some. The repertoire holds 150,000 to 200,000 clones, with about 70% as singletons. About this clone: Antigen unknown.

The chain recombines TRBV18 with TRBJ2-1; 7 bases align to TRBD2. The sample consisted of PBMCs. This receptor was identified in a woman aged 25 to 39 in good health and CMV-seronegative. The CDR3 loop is CASSPDSGQYNEQFF. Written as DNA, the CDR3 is TGTGCCAGCTCACCAGATAGCGGGCAGTACAATGAGCAGTTCTTC.